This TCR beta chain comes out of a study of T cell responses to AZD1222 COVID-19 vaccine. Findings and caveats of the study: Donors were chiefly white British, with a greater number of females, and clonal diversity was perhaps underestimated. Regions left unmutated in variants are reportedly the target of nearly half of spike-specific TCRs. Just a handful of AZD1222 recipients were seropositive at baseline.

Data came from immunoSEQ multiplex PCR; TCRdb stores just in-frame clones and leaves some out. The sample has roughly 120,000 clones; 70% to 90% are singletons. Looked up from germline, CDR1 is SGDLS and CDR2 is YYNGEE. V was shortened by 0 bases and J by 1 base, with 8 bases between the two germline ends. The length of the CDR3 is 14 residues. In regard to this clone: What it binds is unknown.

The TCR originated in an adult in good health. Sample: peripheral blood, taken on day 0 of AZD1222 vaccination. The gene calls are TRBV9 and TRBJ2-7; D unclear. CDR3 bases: TGTGCCAGCAGCGTAGGAGAACTTTCCTACGAGCAGTACTTC. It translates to CASSVGELSYEQYF.